Listed here are 6 T cell receptor beta chains from one sample, sequenced in a study of blood T cell repertoires in COVID-19. TCRdb's copy holds only in-frame clones and misses some; the assay was immunoSEQ multiplex PCR. The sample has about 130,000 clones, around 85% seen once. Sequences were obtained from peripheral blood. These receptors were taken from a woman of 80 years or more with COVID-19, enrolled during active disease.

This clone was counted a single time. This chain uses TRBV5-1 with TRBJ2-1, with TRBD2 as a possible D gene (5 bases). This CDR3 has 12 amino acids. Trimming removed 0 bases from V and 10 bases from J, with 8 bases in between. Germline V gives CDR1 SGHRS, CDR2 YFSETQ. CDR3 DNA sequence: TGCGCCAGCAGCTTGGCCGAGGGAGAGCAGTTCTTC. Translating it yields CASSLAEGEQFF.

The V and J genes are TRBV19 and TRBJ1-1, with a possible D match to TRBD1 (6 bases). Germline V lookup: CDR1 LNHDA, CDR2 SQIVND (reference sequence). The CDR3 is 13 residues long. Trimming took off 7 bases at V and 1 base at J, with 10 bases between the two ends. CDR3 loop: CASTTTGNTEAFF. The CDR3 DNA sequence: TGTGCCAGTACCACGACAGGGAACACTGAAGCTTTCTTT.

This clone has only one observation. The chain carries TRBV6-5 and TRBJ2-1; no firm D call. V was trimmed by 0 bases and J by 7 bases, leaving 13 bases between them. This CDR3 spans 15 amino acids. Germline values: CDR1 MNHEY, CDR2 SVGAGI. This CDR3 reads CASSYSQRVFNEQFF. Written as DNA, the CDR3 is TGTGCCAGCAGTTACTCGCAACGCGTCTTTAATGAGCAGTTCTTC.

The gene calls are TRBV28 and TRBJ2-7; TRBD2 agrees at 11 bases. CDR3 length: 17 amino acids. Germline CDR1 MDHEN, CDR2 SYDVKM. V dropped 5 bases and J dropped 0; count of bases not matched to a gene: 9. The CDR3 DNA sequence: TGTGCCAGCAGTCGCCCCTCTAGCGGGAGGCGCTCCTACGAGCAGTACTTC. It yields the protein CASSRPSSGRRSYEQYF.

The chain joins TRBV5-6 to TRBJ1-2; 7 bases are shared with TRBD1. The CDR3 length is 16 residues. Germline V gene data show CDR1 as SGHDT and CDR2 as YYEEEE. The V and J ends lost 2 bases and 4 bases, in that order; junction bases with no gene match: 11. CDR3 sequence (DNA): TGTGCCAGCAGCTTACTAGGGACAGTATCCCTCTATGGCTACACCTTC. Its protein is CASSLLGTVSLYGYTF.

The genes are TRBV4-2 and TRBJ1-2; TRBD1 is a possible D gene (5 bases). The V gene's germline CDR1 is LGHNA and CDR2 YNFKEQ. This CDR3 comprises 17 residues. Between the trimmed V and J ends, which lost 0 bases and 2 bases, there was a span of 16 bases. CDR3 in DNA: TGTGCCAGCAGCCAAGATTGGGGAATGGAGGGGAACTATGGCTACACCTTC. Translated, it gives CASSQDWGMEGNYGYTF.